This T cell receptor beta chain was recovered during a study of T cell repertoires in cytomegalovirus infection. Turning to the study itself: Public signatures in TCR beta pointed to CMV infection and matching HLA type.

Whole-study findings and limits: Ex vivo, HLA-C-restricted CMV-specific TCR beta clonotypes prevailed over the rest of the response. There were carriers of CMV plus the relevant HLA, and cumulative public TCR beta family frequency identified them.

Points on this clonotype: What it binds is not known.

V lost 3 bases and J lost 5, with 7 bases in between. This CDR3 is built from 12 residues. Germline V gene sequence: CDR1 LNHNV, CDR2 YYDKDF (reference sequence). TCRdb fed the reads into MiXCR, producing one record per CDR3 protein. This table has about 150,000 distinct CDR3 sequences, 23% appearing once. The sequenced sample was PBMCs. The J gene is TRBJ1-1, the V gene TRBV15; D not resolved. The receptor was derived from a human donor in good health (CMV status not recorded). Some clones in this sample may be carry-over from other donors' samples. The CDR3 reads CATSSQRTEAFF. Written as DNA, the CDR3 is TGTGCCACCAGCAGCCAGAGGACTGAAGCTTTCTTT.